The text below deals with one T cell receptor beta chain. This sample is drawn from a study of control samples from healthy donors and cancer patients. Method: immunoSEQ multiplex PCR; TCRdb's copy keeps in-frame clones and lacks some. This repertoire shows around 130,000 clones, more than 70% found once; its top ten account for about 3.2%. V was pared by 0 bases and J by 5 bases, with 7 bases of the junction left unmatched. CDR3 length: 16 amino acids. The germline V gene has CDR1 SGHRS and CDR2 YFSETQ. Sequencing input: blood. The TCR comes from a man in his fifties in good health. The chain couples TRBV5-1 to TRBJ2-3; 9 bases are a match to TRBD2. Here the CDR3 reads CASSLGSSGVIDTQYF. CDR3 nucleotides: TGCGCCAGCAGCTTGGGCTCTAGCGGGGTCATAGATACGCAGTATTTT. Using reference TRBV5-1 and TRBJ2-3 for the parts outside the CDR3, the full variable domain is KAGVTQTPRYLIKTRGQQVTLSCSPISGHRSVSWYQQTPGQGLQFLFEYFSETQRNKGNFPGRFSGRQFSNSRSEMNVSTLELGDSALYLCASSLGSSGVIDTQYFGPGTRLTVL.